Following are 30 T cell receptor beta chains from one sample sequenced in a study of shared clonotypes between healthy human individuals. The method was immunoSEQ multiplex PCR; TCRdb's version includes in-frame clones alone and lacks a portion of them. Of around 1 million clones in the sample, 76% were seen once. The source material was memory CD4+ T cells sorted from blood. Subset given: CD45RA-negative fraction. These receptors originate from a man between 18 and 29 years old in good health.

The chain has TRBV30 and TRBJ2-5; 7 bases are a match to TRBD1. The J segment lost 1 base and the V segment lost 7 bases, leaving 0 bases of the junction unmatched. Per germline, CDR1 GTSNPN and CDR2 SVGIG (reference sequence). This CDR3 has 11 residues. CDR3 in DNA: TGTGCCTCAGGGGGCCAAGAGACCCAGTACTTC. It yields the protein CASGGQETQYF.

This chain links TRBV7-2 with TRBJ2-2; D remains ambiguous. Germline loops: CDR1 SGHTA, CDR2 FQGNSA. Trimming pared 5 bases from V and 2 bases from J, leaving 15 bases between. CDR3 length equals 16 residues. Here the CDR3 DNA reads TGTGCCAGCAGCCTTCCGGGCAGAGCTAACACCGGGGAGCTGTTTTTT. Residues: CASSLPGRANTGELFF.

The rearrangement joins TRBV10-3 to TRBJ2-1, with 7 bases lining up with TRBD1. CDR3 size: 15 residues. Germline values: CDR1 ENHRY, CDR2 SYGVKD. Germline trimming cut 4 bases from V and 2 bases from J; bases unmatched to any gene: 5. CDR3 nucleotide sequence: TGTGCCATCAGTGCGGGACAGAACACCTACAATGAGCAGTTCTTC. Translation gives CAISAGQNTYNEQFF.

V gene TRBV11-3 combines with J gene TRBJ2-1; TRBD2 is a possible D gene (6 bases). The V end lost 1 base, the J end lost 3 bases, and 13 bases lay between the germline ends. This CDR3 is built from 16 residues. Germline CDR1 reads SGHNT; CDR2 reads YENEEA. The CDR3 DNA sequence: TGTGCCAGCAGCTTAGTTAGTTCCGGGGGCTACAATGAGCAGTTCTTC. This encodes CASSLVSSGGYNEQFF.

The chain has TRBV28 and TRBJ2-1; D is unresolved. The CDR3 has 14 residues. Germline V gives CDR1 MDHEN, CDR2 SYDVKM. Trimming removed 6 bases from V and 7 bases from J, with 16 bases in between. CDR3 loop: CASSRPQERNEQFF. The CDR3 nucleotides are TGTGCCAGCAGCCGTCCGCAGGAAAGGAATGAGCAGTTCTTC.

The genes are TRBV29-1 and TRBJ2-3, with 8 bases that match TRBD2. The germline gives CDR1 SQVTM, CDR2 ANQGSEA. The CDR3 has 13 amino acids. With 7 bases clipped from V and 6 bases from J, the junction kept 9 bases outside the gene matches. The CDR3 loop is CSGTGTSPDTQYF. CDR3 DNA sequence: TGCAGCGGAACCGGGACTAGTCCGGATACGCAGTATTTT.

The chain recombines TRBV11-2 with TRBJ2-3; no reliable D call. Between the trimmed V and J ends, which lost 2 bases and 3 bases, there was a span of 3 bases. Germline CDR1 and CDR2: SGHAT and FQNNGV. The CDR3 extends over 12 amino acids. As DNA, the CDR3 is TGTGCCAGCAGCTTAACGACAGATACGCAGTATTTT. Translated: CASSLTTDTQYF. The entire variable domain, with the rest obtained from reference TRBV11-2 and TRBJ2-3, is as follows: EAGVAQSPRYKIIEKRQSVAFWCNPISGHATLYWYQQILGQGPKLLIQFQNNGVVDDSQLPKDRFSAERLKGVDSTLKIQPAKLEDSAVYLCASSLTTDTQYFGPGTRLTVL.

This clone was counted only a few times. The chain links TRBV7-9 to TRBJ2-1, with 16 bases that match TRBD2. The CDR3 runs 16 residues. Germline-derived CDR1 and CDR2 are SEHNR and FQNEAQ (reference sequence). J was trimmed by 14 bases and V by 4 bases; bases with no gene match: 11. The CDR3 region is CASSSGTSGRASSEFF. The CDR3 bases are TGTGCCAGCAGCTCCGGGACTAGCGGGAGGGCCTCCTCTGAGTTCTTC.

For this clone: The sample has other DNA sequences that encode this CDR3 too. This chain joins TRBV18 and TRBJ2-7; TRBD1 aligns across 9 bases. Germline V gene lookup returns CDR1 KGHSH and CDR2 LQKENI. The CDR3 runs to 12 residues. The V and J ends lost 3 bases and 7 bases, in that order; junction bases with no gene match: 1. This chain's CDR3 is CASSPTGGEQYF. DNA of the CDR3: TGTGCCAGCTCACCGACAGGGGGGGAGCAGTACTTC.

This clone was recorded a few times. The V and J genes are TRBV7-9 and TRBJ2-3, with D hard to call. The CDR3 runs 12 residues. Germline V gene lookup returns CDR1 SEHNR and CDR2 FQNEAQ (reference sequence). V was cut by 0 bases and J by 5 bases, with 3 bases left in between. The CDR3: CASSLAVDTQYF. The CDR3, as DNA: TGTGCCAGCAGCTTAGCCGTAGATACGCAGTATTTT. Looking up the rest from reference TRBV7-9 and TRBJ2-3 gives the full variable domain: DTGVSQNPRHKITKRGQNVTFRCDPISEHNRLYWYRQTLGQGPEFLTYFQNEAQLEKSRLLSDRFSAERPKGSFSTLEIQRTEQGDSAMYLCASSLAVDTQYFGPGTRLTVL.

The chain links TRBV19 to TRBJ2-2; TRBD1 matches 7 bases. CDR3 length: 16 amino acids. Unmatched junction bases numbered 12, after V lost 3 bases and J lost 8 bases. Germline CDR1 LNHDA, CDR2 SQIVND (reference sequence). CDR3 amino acids: CASSIEETGILGELFF. DNA of the CDR3: TGTGCCAGTAGTATCGAGGAGACAGGGATTTTGGGGGAGCTGTTTTTT. Complete variable domain (other parts from reference TRBV19 and TRBJ2-2): DGGITQSPKYLFRKEGQNVTLSCEQNLNHDAMYWYRQDPGQGLRLIYYSQIVNDFQKGDIAEGYSVSREKKESFPLTVTSAQKNPTAFYLCASSIEETGILGELFFGEGSRLTVL.

With regard to this clone: A much larger clone differs from this one at a single base, so this may be a read error. The sample has other DNA sequences that encode this CDR3 too. The chain combines TRBV11-2 with TRBJ2-5; D not certain. Trimming took off 1 base at V and 2 bases at J, with 5 bases between the two ends. This CDR3 has 13 amino acids. The germline V gene has CDR1 SGHAT and CDR2 FQNNGV. CDR3 sequence (DNA): TGTGCCAGCAGCTTAGGTCAGCAAGAGACCCAGTACTTC. It specifies CASSLGQQETQYF.

The V and J genes are TRBV9 and TRBJ2-1; the match to TRBD2 covers 11 bases. The germline gives CDR1 SGDLS, CDR2 YYNGEE. V was clipped by 1 base and J by 8 bases; unmatched bases: 2. The CDR3 totals 14 residues. The CDR3 coding sequence is TGTGCCAGCAGCGTACTAGCGGGAGGAGATGAGCAGTTCTTC. This codes for CASSVLAGGDEQFF.

The chain joins TRBV19 to TRBJ2-7; perhaps D is TRBD1 or TRBD2 (5 bases each). The CDR3 runs to 13 residues. Germline CDR1 LNHDA, CDR2 SQIVND (reference sequence). Trimming removed 6 bases from V and 3 bases from J, with 12 bases in between. The CDR3 loop reads CASRPGTLYEQYF. Written as DNA, the CDR3 is TGTGCCAGTAGACCCGGGACCCTCTACGAGCAGTACTTC.

Here the CDR3 reads CSLWGERLNEQFF. Written as DNA, the CDR3 is TGCAGCCTCTGGGGGGAGCGGCTTAATGAGCAGTTCTTC. The gene calls are TRBV29-1 and TRBJ2-1, with a possible D match to TRBD2 (6 bases). Germline V gene sequence: CDR1 SQVTM, CDR2 ANQGSEA. The CDR3 runs to 13 residues. The V gene lost 8 bases and the J gene lost 7 bases, with 18 bases spanning the gap.

The chain combines TRBV19 with TRBJ2-7, with 12 bases aligning to TRBD2. Trimming at V came to 6 bases and at J to 7 bases, leaving 10 bases not matched to a gene. The CDR3 has 15 amino acids. The germline gives CDR1 LNHDA, CDR2 SQIVND (reference sequence). CDR3 loop: CASSSRLAGGREQYF. The CDR3 DNA reads TGTGCCAGTAGCTCGAGGCTAGCGGGGGGGCGAGAGCAGTACTTC.

This clone was observed a single time. V gene TRBV7-9 combines with J gene TRBJ2-1, with TRBD1 identical over 7 bases. The CDR3 has 17 residues. Germline CDR1 and CDR2: SEHNR and FQNEAQ (reference sequence). V lost 5 bases, J lost 3 bases, and 13 bases stayed unmatched. CDR3 sequence (DNA): TGTGCCAGCAGCCGTGATCAGGGGGTCGACTTCTACAATGAGCAGTTCTTC. Protein: CASSRDQGVDFYNEQFF.

The chain has TRBV6-6 and TRBJ1-3, with a tentative D call TRBD1 (5 bases). The germline CDR1 and CDR2 sequences are MNHNY and SVGAGI (reference sequence). Trimming pared 8 bases from V and 0 bases from J, leaving 14 bases between. The CDR3 loop spans 15 amino acids. The CDR3 region has the DNA TGTGCCAGCGCCCTTGGGGGACTCTCTGGAAACACCATATATTTT. Encoded protein: CASALGGLSGNTIYF.

The chain combines TRBV30 with TRBJ2-7, with D possibly TRBD1 on 7 matching bases. CDR1 is GTSNPN, CDR2 SVGIG, per germline (reference sequence). The CDR3 totals 12 residues. Trimming shortened V by 7 bases and J by 4 bases, and 14 bases separated the two germline ends. The CDR3 nucleotides are TGTGCCTCGGCGGGACAGCGATACGAGCAGTACTTC. Translation: CASAGQRYEQYF.

This clone was recorded once. A much larger clone lies a single base off, so this may be a read error. This chain links TRBV28 with TRBJ2-3; no reliable D call. Germline V lookup: CDR1 MDHEN, CDR2 SYDVKM. The V and J ends lost 5 bases and 3 bases respectively, with 6 bases between them. This CDR3 has 12 residues. CDR3 in DNA: TGTGCCAGCAGTGGGGATACAGATACGCAGTATTTT. Translating gives CASSGDTDTQYF.

This chain joins TRBV2 and TRBJ2-2; the match to TRBD2 covers 8 bases. J lost 4 bases, V lost 8 bases, and 3 bases had no gene match. The length of the CDR3 is 13 residues. Germline lookup yields CDR1 SNHLY and CDR2 FYNNEI. The CDR3 DNA is TGTGCCAGCGGCCGGGGGGGCACCGGGGAGCTGTTTTTT. Protein product: CASGRGGTGELFF.

The V and J genes are TRBV10-1 and TRBJ2-7; 7 nucleotides match TRBD1. Germline V gene sequence: CDR1 WNHNN, CDR2 SYGVQD (reference sequence). V shed 2 bases and J 5 bases; nucleotides not matched to a gene: 6. This CDR3 is built from 14 residues. The CDR3 region is CASSEPQGQNEQYF. The CDR3 region has the DNA TGCGCCAGCAGTGAGCCACAGGGGCAAAACGAGCAGTACTTC.

This rearrangement joins TRBV5-6 to TRBJ2-3; 16 bases map to TRBD2. There are 16 residues in the CDR3. J lost 5 bases, V lost 4 bases, and 4 bases had no gene match. Germline V CDR1 and CDR2: SGHDT, YYEEEE. The CDR3 sequence is CASSPGLAGGKDTQYF. The CDR3 nucleotides read TGTGCCAGCAGCCCGGGACTAGCGGGAGGGAAAGATACGCAGTATTTT.

The V call is TRBV2, the J call TRBJ2-5; D is ambiguous. From germline, CDR1 is SNHLY and CDR2 FYNNEI. Trimming took 3 bases from V and 2 from J, leaving 10 bases between them. This CDR3 has 14 amino acids. This chain's CDR3 is CASSEVSVQETQYF. For the CDR3, the DNA is TGTGCCAGCAGTGAGGTTTCAGTACAAGAGACCCAGTACTTC.

V gene TRBV6-6 combines with J gene TRBJ1-4; TRBD1 is a possible D gene (6 bases). The V gene lost 6 bases and the J gene lost 5 bases, with 16 bases spanning the gap. Germline CDR1 MNHNY, CDR2 SVGAGI (reference sequence). CDR3 length: 15 residues. CDR3 in amino acids: CASRQNRAGNEKLFF. CDR3 DNA: TGTGCCAGCAGGCAAAACAGGGCGGGGAATGAAAAACTGTTTTTT.

The chain joins TRBV7-6 to TRBJ2-7, with D perhaps matching TRBD2 (6 bases). The CDR3 is 15 residues long. Per the germline V gene, CDR1 is SGHVS and CDR2 is FNYEAQ. Trimming removed 7 bases from V and 3 bases from J, with 19 bases in between. CDR3 DNA: TGTGCCAGCACCCCACTGAGCGGGTCCGGCTACGAGCAGTACTTC. This translates into CASTPLSGSGYEQYF.

The rearrangement joins TRBV19 to TRBJ1-2; TRBD1 matches at 8 bases. V shed 4 bases, J shed 4 bases, and the junction held 5 bases outside the gene matches. Germline assignment: CDR1 LNHDA and CDR2 SQIVND (reference sequence). The CDR3 is made up of 14 amino acids. The CDR3 DNA follows: TGTGCCAGTAGTACGCGGGACAGGTCCTATGGCTACACCTTC. Protein: CASSTRDRSYGYTF.

This chain uses TRBV5-4 with TRBJ1-2, with D unresolved. Per the germline V gene, CDR1 is SGHNT and CDR2 is YYREEE (reference sequence). Trimming took 4 bases from V and 4 from J, leaving 11 bases between them. The CDR3 length is 13 residues. The DNA of the CDR3 is TGTGCCAGCAGCGTAGGACGAGGCTATGGCTACACCTTC. It codes for CASSVGRGYGYTF.

This clone was observed a single time. This rearrangement joins TRBV5-1 to TRBJ2-2, with D tentatively TRBD2 (5 bases). CDR3 length: 15 amino acids. Trimming removed 7 bases at V and 1 base at J, with 14 bases between. In germline, CDR1 is SGHRS, CDR2 YFSETQ. The CDR3 nucleotides are TGCGCCAGCGGGGTCGGGGAAGTGAACACCGGGGAGCTGTTTTTT. Its protein product is CASGVGEVNTGELFF.

V gene TRBV19 combines with J gene TRBJ2-1; D tentatively reads TRBD1 or TRBD2 (5 bases each). V was shortened by 1 base and J by 1 base, with 8 bases between the two germline ends. The CDR3 has 15 amino acids. Germline-derived CDR1 and CDR2 are LNHDA and SQIVND (reference sequence). CDR3 protein: CASSIAGHSYNEQFF. CDR3 sequence (DNA): TGTGCCAGTAGTATAGCGGGGCATTCCTACAATGAGCAGTTCTTC.